The 4 T cell receptor beta chains given below trace back to one sample, sequenced in a study of blood T cell repertoires in COVID-19. TCRdb's table, derived via immunoSEQ multiplex PCR, lists solely in-frame clones and lacks some. The sample holds about 400,000 clones, roughly 86% seen once. Sequencing was done on a sample of PBMCs or T cells enriched from blood (not recorded which). The receptors derive from a woman aged 25 to 39 who had recovered from COVID-19.

The chain combines TRBV4-3 with TRBJ2-3; 14 bases fit TRBD2. There are 16 residues in the CDR3. V was pared by 4 bases and J by 2 bases, with 2 bases of the junction left unmatched. CDR1 and CDR2 (germline): LGHNA, YSLEER. The CDR3 bases are TGCGCCAGCAGCCCGGGACTAGCGGGGGACACAGATACGCAGTATTTT. Its translation is CASSPGLAGDTDTQYF.

The rearrangement joins TRBV4-2 to TRBJ2-2; D possibly corresponds to TRBD1 (6 bases). The CDR3 sequence is 14 residues long. Germline assignment: CDR1 LGHNA and CDR2 YNFKEQ. V lost 4 bases and J lost 8, with 14 bases in between. The CDR3 reads CASSLKDSPGELFF. The CDR3 DNA sequence: TGTGCCAGCAGCCTAAAGGACAGTCCGGGGGAGCTGTTTTTT.

The chain recombines TRBV7-2 with TRBJ1-5; 7 bases fit TRBD1. After removal of 5 bases from V and 7 bases from J, the junction contained 11 bases not matched to a gene. The CDR3 loop spans 15 amino acids. Per the germline V gene, CDR1 is SGHTA and CDR2 is FQGNSA. CDR3 in amino acids: CASSVSGGIGQPQHF. The CDR3 bases are TGTGCCAGCAGCGTATCAGGGGGAATAGGGCAGCCCCAGCATTTT.

This chain connects TRBV30 to TRBJ2-5; 7 bases line up with TRBD2. This CDR3 has 15 residues. Germline CDR1 reads GTSNPN; CDR2 reads SVGIG (reference sequence). V trimming: 7 bases; J trimming: 2 bases; junction bases outside the gene matches: 13. The DNA for the CDR3 is TGTGCCTCATCCGGTGGGGGGGGTATTCAAGAGACCCAGTACTTC. This sequence encodes CASSGGGGIQETQYF.